The 3 T cell receptor beta chains listed next were all sequenced from one sample in a study of blood T cell repertoires in COVID-19. Sequencing was performed with immunoSEQ multiplex PCR; in TCRdb, only in-frame clones are kept and a portion is missing. This table holds 200,000 to 300,000 clones, 70% to 90% found once. Sequencing used peripheral blood. The source of these receptors is a man aged 45-65 years with acute or convalescent COVID-19.

The chain combines TRBV5-1 with TRBJ1-4; D might be TRBD1 (5 bases). The CDR3 contains 15 residues. Germline V gives CDR1 SGHRS, CDR2 YFSETQ. With 4 bases removed from V and 8 bases from J, the gap between germline ends came to 18 bases. This CDR3 reads CASSEGGAVGEKLFF. In nucleotides, the CDR3 is TGCGCCAGCAGCGAAGGAGGGGCAGTGGGGGAAAAACTGTTTTTT.

V and J are TRBV19 and TRBJ1-1; no firm D call. Trimming stripped 3 bases from V and 2 bases from J, with 22 bases between. The CDR3 is 18 amino acids. Germline V gene lookup returns CDR1 LNHDA and CDR2 SQIVND (reference sequence). CDR3 residues: CASSIRRHPEPRNTEAFF. The CDR3 DNA is TGTGCCAGTAGTATCCGTCGGCATCCTGAGCCTAGAAACACTGAAGCTTTCTTT.

This clone was seen more than once but under ten times. V usage is TRBV9 and J usage is TRBJ2-1; D gene ambiguous. The CDR3 length is 15 residues. The germline gives CDR1 SGDLS, CDR2 YYNGEE. The V end lost 0 bases, the J end lost 0 bases, and 7 bases lay between the germline ends. The CDR3 loop is CASSVGAISYNEQFF. The CDR3 DNA reads TGTGCCAGCAGCGTAGGAGCGATCTCCTACAATGAGCAGTTCTTC. The variable domain in full, with the rest retrieved from reference TRBV9 and TRBJ2-1, is DSGVTQTPKHLITATGQRVTLRCSPRSGDLSVYWYQQSLDQGLQFLIQYYNGEERAKGNILERFSAQQFPDLHSELNLSSLELGDSALYFCASSVGAISYNEQFFGPGTRLTVL.